This T cell receptor (beta chain) was sequenced during a study of OX40 agonist ivuxolimab in advanced cancers. This clone was recorded once. Antigen specificity is unknown. TCRdb keeps only in-frame clones here, not all; method: immunoSEQ multiplex PCR. Among over 50,000 clones, 80% to 95% were seen once, and the ten largest hold roughly 21%. Trimming shortened V by 3 bases and J by 6 bases, and 7 bases separated the two germline ends. Germline V lookup: CDR1 ENHRY, CDR2 SYGVKD. The CDR3 loop spans 12 amino acids. Study-level results: With doses of 0.1-3.0 mg/kg, partial responders showed among the lowest clonal expansion. Circulating CD4+ and CD8+ T cells showed clonal expansion by week 6 at 0.1 to 3.0 mg/kg.

The receptor comes from an adult with an advanced solid tumor such as melanoma, head and neck, liver or kidney cancer. The chain is built from TRBV10-3 and TRBJ2-3; TRBD1 or TRBD2 may be the D gene (5 bases each). Sample: CD4+ or CD8+ T cells sorted from blood, taken in a trial of the OX40 agonist ivuxolimab. As DNA, the CDR3 is TGTGCCATCAGTGATTGGGGGGATACGCAGTATTTT. Protein: CAISDWGDTQYF.